This is a list of T cell receptor beta chains from one sample in a study of T-cell memory formation after mild COVID-19. TCRdb re-derived calls from the 5' RACE reads in MiXCR, one entry per CDR3 protein. The sample shows around 250,000 distinct CDR3 sequences, over 15% of them seen only once. What was sequenced was PBMCs or a T cell subset sorted from them (not recorded which). These receptor sequences come from a man aged 18-30 years who had mild COVID-19 (a few samples of this study predate the infection). Cell type and time point are not known. The CDR3 runs from the conserved cysteine through the conserved F or W. Fields, in order: clone size, V gene, D gene, J gene, CDR3 DNA, CDR3 protein. A D gene is named only where the DNA matches it firmly. Not all rows give a size; the values are once, few, many and, for expanded clones, a class.

-	TRBV10-3	-	TRBJ2-4	TGTGCCATCAGTGAGGAGGGGCCCCTAGCCAAAAACATTCAGTACTTC	CAISEEGPLAKNIQYF
-	TRBV2	TRBD2	TRBJ2-1	TGTGCCAGCCGGACGGGACTACTCACAACCCACAATGAGCAGTTCTTC	CASRTGLLTTHNEQFF
many	TRBV5-6	-	TRBJ2-1	TGTGCCAGCAGCTCCGGGGGTGAGCAGTTCTTC	CASSSGGEQFF
-	TRBV19	-	TRBJ1-2	TGTGCCAGTAGCACCCCGTCCGTCTATGGCTACACCTTC	CASSTPSVYGYTF
-	TRBV29-1	-	TRBJ1-1	TGCAGCGTTGTGGACGGGAACACTGAAGCTTTCTTT	CSVVDGNTEAFF
few	TRBV7-6	TRBD2	TRBJ2-5	TGTGCCAGCAGCTTTGGGGCAGGGAGGGATCAAGAGACCCAGTACTTC	CASSFGAGRDQETQYF
few	TRBV18	-	TRBJ2-3	TGTGCCAGCTCACCCCGTCGGGTAGCCTTTAGCACAGATACGCAGTATTTT	CASSPRRVAFSTDTQYF
-	TRBV27	TRBD1	TRBJ1-1	TGTGCCAGCAGACAAACAGGGGGATACACTGAAGCTTTCTTT	CASRQTGGYTEAFF
few	TRBV12-3/TRBV12-4	TRBD1	TRBJ1-3	TGTGCCAGCAGTTTAAGTGGACAGGGTGGAAACACCATATATTTT	CASSLSGQGGNTIYF
few	TRBV2	TRBD2	TRBJ2-3	TGTGCCAGCAGTGAGCGGGGGGTGTGGGCAGATACGCAGTATTTT	CASSERGVWADTQYF
many	TRBV5-1	TRBD1	TRBJ2-5	TGCGCCAGCAGCTTTACAGGGGACGTCCAAGAGACCCAGTACTTC	CASSFTGDVQETQYF
-	TRBV5-1	TRBD1	TRBJ2-1	TGCGCCAGCAGCACCGGGACAGGGCACGATGAGCAGTTCTTC	CASSTGTGHDEQFF
few	TRBV5-1	-	TRBJ1-6	TGCGCCAGCAGCTCAGGGGAAAAAAATTCACCCCTCCACTTT	CASSSGEKNSPLHF
few	TRBV4-1	-	TRBJ2-7	TGCGCCAGCAGCCCCGTGGAGGCTGTAGGCGAGCAGTACTTC	CASSPVEAVGEQYF
few	TRBV7-7	TRBD2	TRBJ2-1	TGTGCTAGCAGCTCCCAGGCGGGGGGCCATTCGGGTGAGCAGTTCTTC	CASSSQAGGHSGEQFF
many	TRBV20-1	-	TRBJ2-3	TGCAGTGCCTGGCTAAACACAGATACGCAGTATTTT	CSAWLNTDTQYF
-	TRBV20-1	-	TRBJ1-4	TGCAGTGCTGACTCCCGGCTCCCCGGGGGAAAACTGTTTTTT	CSADSRLPGGKLFF
few	TRBV5-1	-	TRBJ2-2	TGCGCCAGCAGCTTGGCTAGCGCGAACACCGGGGAGCTGTTTTTT	CASSLASANTGELFF
-	TRBV7-9	-	TRBJ2-1	TGTGCCAGCACCCCTCTACTCGATGAGCAGTTCTTC	CASTPLLDEQFF
-	TRBV4-3	TRBD2	TRBJ2-3	TGCGCCAGCAGCCAAGATCTGGCGGGGGGGACCCCCCGGGGCACAGATACGCAGTATTTT	CASSQDLAGGTPRGTDTQYF
few	TRBV9	-	TRBJ1-1	TGTGCCAGCAGCGTGTCCGACACTGAAGCTTTCTTT	CASSVSDTEAFF
-	TRBV20-1	-	TRBJ1-5	TGCAGTGCCCAGAGGCCAGCTAGCAATCAGCCCCAGCATTTT	CSAQRPASNQPQHF
many	TRBV29-1	TRBD1	TRBJ2-1	TGCAGCGTTGACTGTTTGGACAGGGGCCCCAATGAGCAGTTCTTC	CSVDCLDRGPNEQFF